The 8 T cell receptor beta chains reported below all come from one sample, sequenced in a study of blood T cell repertoires in COVID-19. Here immunoSEQ multiplex PCR was the method, and the copy in TCRdb shows in-frame clones only, minus some. Of 50,000 to 70,000 clones detected, 84% appear once; the ten largest clones hold approximately 17%. Sequenced input: peripheral blood. These receptors originate from a man between 65 and 85 years old with active COVID-19.

V is TRBV28 and J is TRBJ1-2, with 7 positions matching TRBD1. The CDR3 consists of 14 residues. V lost 6 bases to trimming and J lost 10 bases; unmatched junction nucleotides: 14. Germline V gene lookup returns CDR1 MDHEN and CDR2 SYDVKM. As DNA, the CDR3 is TGTGCCAGCAGCGCCCGACGGGACAGCCATGCCTACACCTTC. Protein product: CASSARRDSHAYTF.

This clone came up a few times. The J gene is TRBJ1-3, the V gene TRBV7-9; TRBD1 matches 8 bases. After removal of 5 bases from V and 0 bases from J, the junction contained 9 bases not matched to a gene. The CDR3 contains 17 residues. Germline assignment: CDR1 SEHNR and CDR2 FQNEAQ (reference sequence). CDR3 loop: CASSLGQVVISGNTIYF. DNA of the CDR3: TGTGCCAGCAGCCTGGGACAGGTAGTAATCTCTGGAAACACCATATATTTT.

The V call is TRBV4-2, the J call TRBJ2-2; 9 bases align to TRBD1. CDR1 and CDR2 from the germline V gene are LGHNA and YNFKEQ. V gave up 0 bases and J gave up 5 bases; unmatched junction bases: 7. This CDR3 region has 17 residues. The CDR3 nucleotides read TGTGCCAGCAGCCAAGAAAACAGGGGGCGCGGGACCGGGGAGCTGTTTTTT. Translated: CASSQENRGRGTGELFF.

The chain uses TRBV7-9 and TRBJ1-3, with unresolved D. The ends were cut back, 1 base at V and 2 bases at J, with 12 bases in the middle. This CDR3 spans 16 amino acids. CDR1 and CDR2 from the germline V gene are SEHNR and FQNEAQ (reference sequence). The CDR3 region has the DNA TGTGCCAGCAGCTTAGGGGCAGCATCCCCTGGAAACACCATATATTTT. Protein product: CASSLGAASPGNTIYF.

The chain employs TRBV5-1 and TRBJ2-7, with 9 positions matching TRBD2. The ends lost 1 base at V and 6 bases at J; junction bases unmatched: 5. Per the germline V gene, CDR1 is SGHRS and CDR2 is YFSETQ. The CDR3 runs 14 residues. The CDR3 nucleotides are TGCGCCAGCAGCTTGTTGGGACTAGCTGGCGAGCAGTACTTC. Encoded protein: CASSLLGLAGEQYF.

The chain recombines TRBV4-1 with TRBJ2-7, with 13 bases lining up with TRBD2. J gave up 4 bases and V 1 base, and 7 bases lay outside the gene matches. CDR3 length: 17 amino acids. Germline assignment: CDR1 MGHRA and CDR2 YSYEKL. CDR3 amino acids: CASSQGQMGLAGYEQYF. As DNA, the CDR3 is TGCGCCAGCAGCCAAGGTCAGATGGGACTAGCGGGGTACGAGCAGTACTTC.

This clone appeared once. The CDR3 DNA follows: TGCGCCAGCAGCCGCGGGCCTAACTATGGCTACACCTTC. Residues: CASSRGPNYGYTF. The chain has TRBV4-3 and TRBJ1-2, with D unclear. Germline V gives CDR1 LGHNA, CDR2 YSLEER. V lost 4 bases and J lost 0, with 6 bases in between. The CDR3 has 13 amino acids.

The chain uses TRBV4-1 and TRBJ2-7; possibly TRBD2 for D (5 bases). V was clipped by 5 bases and J by 7 bases, with 15 bases between them. The germline CDR1 and CDR2 sequences are MGHRA and YSYEKL. The CDR3 totals 13 residues. The CDR3 protein is CASSAGLPGEQYF. The DNA of the CDR3 is TGCGCCAGCAGCGCCGGACTCCCAGGTGAGCAGTACTTC.